Reported below is one T cell receptor (beta chain). The antigen is not known. Time point in this sample: baseline pretreatment blood. Treatment given: 15 Gy SBRT to primary tumor, nephrectomy 4 weeks later. Serial blood draws occurred at baseline and 2 and 4 weeks post-SBRT. Germline CDR1 is GTSNPN and CDR2 is SVGIG (reference sequence). Trimming shortened V by 3 bases and J by 5 bases, and 13 bases separated the two germline ends. The CDR3 runs to 13 residues. This specimen belongs to a study of radiation and T cells in renal cell carcinoma. TCRdb keeps only in-frame clones here, not all; method: immunoSEQ multiplex PCR. The sample lists 120,000 to 150,000 clones, 88% seen once, with around 4.4% in the top ten. Study-wide results and limits: Pretreatment tumor biopsies were lacking, so baseline clonotypes are unknown. In blood, top tumor clones expanded by 2 weeks, shrinking by 4.

The sequence came from a woman between 70 and 85 years old with renal cell carcinoma. V is TRBV30 and J is TRBJ2-5, with D perhaps matching TRBD2 (5 bases). Source: blood, taken from a patient whose treatment included radiotherapy and nephrectomy. The CDR3 spells CAWSGLPGETQYF. The CDR3 nucleotides read TGTGCCTGGAGCGGACTTCCCGGGGAGACCCAGTACTTC.